The 3 T cell receptor beta chains below were found in one sample sequenced in a study of T cell repertoires and Cas9 in healthy adults. The protocol was immunoSEQ multiplex PCR, while the TCRdb copy is restricted to in-frame clones and leaves out a portion. The sample carries tens of thousands of clones, around 90% recorded once. The sequencing sample was made of CD4+ effector T cells (CD127+, CD25-, CD137-, CD154-) from PBMCs; culture status not recorded. These receptors were taken from a human donor in good health.

The CDR3 DNA is TGTGCCTGGAATGTCCGGGGGGGACGTAATGAAAAACTGTTTTTT. This sequence encodes CAWNVRGGRNEKLFF. The rearrangement links TRBV30 to TRBJ1-4, with D tentatively TRBD1 (5 bases). The CDR3 spans 15 residues. V lost 4 bases, J lost 4 bases, and 16 bases lay in between. Germline V gene data show CDR1 as GTSNPN and CDR2 as SVGIG (reference sequence).

The CDR3 nucleotides read TGTGCCAGCAGTTTCCTGTCCGGGATTCCTGATAATTCACCCCTCCACTTT. This sequence encodes CASSFLSGIPDNSPLHF. The rearrangement joins TRBV27 to TRBJ1-6; D is unresolved. CDR1 and CDR2 from the germline V gene are MNHEY and SMNVEV (reference sequence). The CDR3 loop spans 17 amino acids. Trimming cost V 3 bases and J 5 bases, with 17 bases left between them.

The chain has TRBV11-2 and TRBJ2-7; D possibly corresponds to TRBD2 (7 bases). Germline-derived CDR1 and CDR2 are SGHAT and FQNNGV. With 5 bases removed from V and 4 bases from J, the gap between germline ends came to 15 bases. The CDR3 is made up of 14 amino acids. For the CDR3, the DNA is TGTGCCAGCAGCGGGACGGGGGGCAGGTACGAGCAGTACTTC. Amino acids: CASSGTGGRYEQYF.